This T cell receptor beta chain was sequenced for a study of control samples from healthy donors and cancer patients. Trimming removed 4 bases from V and 0 bases from J, with 12 bases in between. This CDR3 has 15 amino acids. Germline assignment: CDR1 SGHRS and CDR2 YFSETQ. Measured with immunoSEQ multiplex PCR; TCRdb has only the in-frame clones, and not every one. The data hold some 150,000 clones, with over 95% observed a single time. The TCR comes from a woman aged 25 to 39 in good health. This chain joins TRBV5-1 and TRBJ2-3; possibly TRBD1 for D (7 bases). Material: blood. CDR3: CASSLEGASTDTQYF. The DNA for the CDR3 is TGCGCCAGCAGCCTGGAGGGGGCTAGCACAGATACGCAGTATTTT. The full variable domain, with the rest looked up from reference TRBV5-1 and TRBJ2-3, is KAGVTQTPRYLIKTRGQQVTLSCSPISGHRSVSWYQQTPGQGLQFLFEYFSETQRNKGNFPGRFSGRQFSNSRSEMNVSTLELGDSALYLCASSLEGASTDTQYFGPGTRLTVL.